This T cell receptor (beta chain) was captured by sequencing in a study of read filtering for tumor transcriptome and immune sequencing. V gave up 2 bases and J gave up 0 bases, with 13 bases separating them. CDR3 size: 16 residues. Per germline, CDR1 MNHEY and CDR2 SVGAGI. The library was built from around 400 ng RNA with molecular barcoded adaptors for alpha/delta and beta/gamma chains. One entry per CDR3 protein results from TCRdb running MiXCR on the reads. The table records 40,000 or so distinct CDR3 sequences, approximately 15% of them present only once. Input material: a population of CD138-negative cells sorted from bone marrow. The chain links TRBV6-5 to TRBJ1-1; D might be TRBD1 (6 bases). The sequence was collected from a donor at least 40 years old with multiple myeloma. The CDR3 loop reads CASSYTRQDMNTEAFF. CDR3 sequence (DNA): TGTGCCAGCAGTTACACGCGACAGGATATGAACACTGAAGCTTTCTTT.